The sequence of this T cell receptor beta chain was determined in a study of control samples from healthy donors and cancer patients. The data were produced by immunoSEQ multiplex PCR, yet TCRdb's version contains in-frame clones alone and is incomplete. The table shows about 30,000 clones, with 91% occurring only once. Sequencing input: PBMCs. This receptor was identified in a man aged 45-60 years with lung cancer.

Written as DNA, the CDR3 is TGTGCCAGCAGTTACTCAGGAGATTCACCGAACTATGGCTACACCTTC. It translates to CASSYSGDSPNYGYTF. The V call is TRBV6-5, the J call TRBJ1-2; no clear D. The CDR3 sequence is 16 residues long. The ends were cut back, 0 bases at V and 2 bases at J, with 13 bases in the middle. Germline values: CDR1 MNHEY, CDR2 SVGAGI.